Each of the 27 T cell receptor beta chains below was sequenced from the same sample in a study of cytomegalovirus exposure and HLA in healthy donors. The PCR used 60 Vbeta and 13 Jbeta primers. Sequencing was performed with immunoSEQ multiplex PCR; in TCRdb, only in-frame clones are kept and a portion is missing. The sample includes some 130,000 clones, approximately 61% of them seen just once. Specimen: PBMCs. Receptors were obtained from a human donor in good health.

Here the CDR3 DNA reads TGTGCCAGCAGCGCCGATACAGGGGTGACTGAAAAACTGTTTTTT. Protein product: CASSADTGVTEKLFF. This rearrangement joins TRBV9 to TRBJ1-4; 7 nucleotides match TRBD1. Per the germline V gene, CDR1 is SGDLS and CDR2 is YYNGEE. V lost 3 bases and J lost 7; bases outside the gene matches: 9. This CDR3 region has 15 residues. The full variable domain, rest sourced from reference TRBV9 and TRBJ1-4, is DSGVTQTPKHLITATGQRVTLRCSPRSGDLSVYWYQQSLDQGLQFLIQYYNGEERAKGNILERFSAQQFPDLHSELNLSSLELGDSALYFCASSADTGVTEKLFFGSGTQLSVL.

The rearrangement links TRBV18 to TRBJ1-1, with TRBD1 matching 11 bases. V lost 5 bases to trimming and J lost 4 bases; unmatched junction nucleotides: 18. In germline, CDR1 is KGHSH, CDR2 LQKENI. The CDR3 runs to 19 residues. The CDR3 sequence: CASSELQPGQGGLSTEAFF. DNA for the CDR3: TGTGCCAGCTCAGAGCTCCAGCCGGGACAGGGGGGATTGAGCACTGAAGCTTTCTTT. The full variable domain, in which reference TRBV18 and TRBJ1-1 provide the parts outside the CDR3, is NAGVMQNPRHLVRRRGQEARLRCSPMKGHSHVYWYRQLPEEGLKFMVYLQKENIIDESGMPKERFSAEFPKEGPSILRIQQVVRGDSAAYFCASSELQPGQGGLSTEAFFGQGTRLTVV.

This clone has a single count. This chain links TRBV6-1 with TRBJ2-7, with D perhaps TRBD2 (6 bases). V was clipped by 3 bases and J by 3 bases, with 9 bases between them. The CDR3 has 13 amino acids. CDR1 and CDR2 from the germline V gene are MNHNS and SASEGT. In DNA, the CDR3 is TGTGCCAGCAGTGAGGGGGACTTCTACGAGCAGTACTTC. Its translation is CASSEGDFYEQYF.

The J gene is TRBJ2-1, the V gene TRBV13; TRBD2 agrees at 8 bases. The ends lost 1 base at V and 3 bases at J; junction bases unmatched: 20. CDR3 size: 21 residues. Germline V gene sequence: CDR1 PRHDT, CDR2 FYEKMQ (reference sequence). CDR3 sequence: CASSLVWPGEGRGLGYNEQFF. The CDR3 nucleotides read TGTGCCAGCAGCTTAGTGTGGCCGGGGGAAGGTCGGGGACTAGGCTACAATGAGCAGTTCTTC.

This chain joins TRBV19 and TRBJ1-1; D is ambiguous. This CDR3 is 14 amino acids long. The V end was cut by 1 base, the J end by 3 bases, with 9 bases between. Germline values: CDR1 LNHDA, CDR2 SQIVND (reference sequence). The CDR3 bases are TGTGCCAGTAGTATAGTAACACCACACACTGAAGCTTTCTTT. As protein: CASSIVTPHTEAFF.

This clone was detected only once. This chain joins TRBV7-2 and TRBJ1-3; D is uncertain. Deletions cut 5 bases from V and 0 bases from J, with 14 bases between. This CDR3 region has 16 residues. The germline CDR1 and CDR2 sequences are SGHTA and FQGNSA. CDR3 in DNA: TGTGCCAGCAGCCCTAGCCCAATGGGCTCTGGAAACACCATATATTTT. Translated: CASSPSPMGSGNTIYF.

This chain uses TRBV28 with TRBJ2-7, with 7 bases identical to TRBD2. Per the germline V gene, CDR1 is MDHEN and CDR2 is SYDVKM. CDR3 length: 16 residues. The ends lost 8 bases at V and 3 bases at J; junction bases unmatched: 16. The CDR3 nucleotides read TGTGCCAGCCACGGAGAGGGCGGAGGGAGGGTCTACGAGCAGTACTTC. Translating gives CASHGEGGGRVYEQYF.

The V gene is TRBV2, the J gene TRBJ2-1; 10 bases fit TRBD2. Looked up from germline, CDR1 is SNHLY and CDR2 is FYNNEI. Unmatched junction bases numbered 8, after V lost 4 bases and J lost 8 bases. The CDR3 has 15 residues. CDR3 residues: CASSVTSGYGDEQFF. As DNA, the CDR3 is TGTGCCAGCAGTGTGACTAGCGGGTACGGGGATGAGCAGTTCTTC.

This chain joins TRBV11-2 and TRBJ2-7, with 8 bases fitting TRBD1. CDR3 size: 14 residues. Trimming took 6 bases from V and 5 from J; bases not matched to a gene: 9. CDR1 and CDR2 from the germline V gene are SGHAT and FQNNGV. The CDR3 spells CASSYRGTLDEQYF. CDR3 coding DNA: TGTGCCAGCAGTTACAGGGGGACTCTGGACGAGCAGTACTTC. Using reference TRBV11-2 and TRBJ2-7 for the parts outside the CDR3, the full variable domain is EAGVAQSPRYKIIEKRQSVAFWCNPISGHATLYWYQQILGQGPKLLIQFQNNGVVDDSQLPKDRFSAERLKGVDSTLKIQPAKLEDSAVYLCASSYRGTLDEQYFGPGTRLTVT.

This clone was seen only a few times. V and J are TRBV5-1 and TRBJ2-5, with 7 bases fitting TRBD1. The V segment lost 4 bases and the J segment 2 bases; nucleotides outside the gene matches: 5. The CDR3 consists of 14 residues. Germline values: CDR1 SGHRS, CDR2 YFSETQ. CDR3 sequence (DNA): TGCGCCAGCAGCAGGGGACAGACTCAAGAGACCCAGTACTTC. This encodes CASSRGQTQETQYF.

Here the CDR3 DNA reads TGCGCCAGCAGCTCCGGTATCACCACAGATACGCAGTATTTT. It encodes CASSSGITTDTQYF. The chain uses TRBV5-1 and TRBJ2-3; D gene ambiguous. CDR3 size: 14 residues. The V and J ends lost 3 bases and 2 bases respectively, with 10 bases between them. CDR1 is SGHRS, CDR2 YFSETQ, per germline. Full variable domain (rest looked up from reference TRBV5-1 and TRBJ2-3): KAGVTQTPRYLIKTRGQQVTLSCSPISGHRSVSWYQQTPGQGLQFLFEYFSETQRNKGNFPGRFSGRQFSNSRSEMNVSTLELGDSALYLCASSSGITTDTQYFGPGTRLTVL.

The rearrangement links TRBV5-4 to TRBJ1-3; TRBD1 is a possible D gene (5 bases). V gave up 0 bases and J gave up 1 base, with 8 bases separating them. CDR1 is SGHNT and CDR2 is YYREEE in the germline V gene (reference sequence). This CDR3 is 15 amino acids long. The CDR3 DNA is TGTGCCAGCAGCTTGGGGGGACTGTCTGGAAACACCATATATTTT. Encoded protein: CASSLGGLSGNTIYF.

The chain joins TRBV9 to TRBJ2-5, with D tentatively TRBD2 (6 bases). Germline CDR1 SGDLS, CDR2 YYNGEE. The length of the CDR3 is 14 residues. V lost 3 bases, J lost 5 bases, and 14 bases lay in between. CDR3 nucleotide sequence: TGTGCCAGCAGCGCCGGGACTCGCCCTGAGACCCAGTACTTC. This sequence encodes CASSAGTRPETQYF.

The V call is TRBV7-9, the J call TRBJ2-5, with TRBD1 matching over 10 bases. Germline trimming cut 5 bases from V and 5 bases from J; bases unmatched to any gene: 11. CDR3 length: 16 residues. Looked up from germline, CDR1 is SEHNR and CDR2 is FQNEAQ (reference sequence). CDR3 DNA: TGTGCCAGCAGCGACCCGGGACAGGGGCTCCCGGAGACCCAGTACTTC. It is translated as CASSDPGQGLPETQYF.

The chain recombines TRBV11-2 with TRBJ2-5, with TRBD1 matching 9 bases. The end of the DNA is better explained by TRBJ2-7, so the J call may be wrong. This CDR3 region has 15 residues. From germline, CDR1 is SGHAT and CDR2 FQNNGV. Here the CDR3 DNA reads TGTGCCAGCAGTCCCGGGACAGGGATAACCTACGAGCAGTACTTC. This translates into CASSPGTGITYEQYF.

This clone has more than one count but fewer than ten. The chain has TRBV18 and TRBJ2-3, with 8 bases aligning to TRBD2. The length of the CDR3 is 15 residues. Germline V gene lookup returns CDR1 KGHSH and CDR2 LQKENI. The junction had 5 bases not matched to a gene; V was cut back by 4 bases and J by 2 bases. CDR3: CASSQRTSPTDTQYF. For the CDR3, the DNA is TGTGCCAGCTCACAACGGACTAGCCCCACAGATACGCAGTATTTT.

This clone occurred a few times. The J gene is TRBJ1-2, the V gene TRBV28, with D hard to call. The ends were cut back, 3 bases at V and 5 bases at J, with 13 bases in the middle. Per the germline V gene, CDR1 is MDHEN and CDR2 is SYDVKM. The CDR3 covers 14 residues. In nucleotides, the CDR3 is TGTGCCAGCAGTTTTAGAGGGAGATTATATGGCTACACCTTC. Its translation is CASSFRGRLYGYTF.

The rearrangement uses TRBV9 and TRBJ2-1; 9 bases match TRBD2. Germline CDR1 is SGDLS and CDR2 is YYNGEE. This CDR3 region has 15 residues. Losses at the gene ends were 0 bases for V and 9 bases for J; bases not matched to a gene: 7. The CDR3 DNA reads TGTGCCAGCAGCGTAGGGGTAGCGGGAGTTGCTGAGCAGTTCTTC. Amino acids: CASSVGVAGVAEQFF.

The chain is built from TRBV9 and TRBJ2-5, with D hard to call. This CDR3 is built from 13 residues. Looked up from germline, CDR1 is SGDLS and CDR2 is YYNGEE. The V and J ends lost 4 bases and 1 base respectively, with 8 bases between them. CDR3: CASSLRSQETQYF. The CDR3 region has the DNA TGTGCCAGCAGCTTGAGGTCCCAAGAGACCCAGTACTTC.

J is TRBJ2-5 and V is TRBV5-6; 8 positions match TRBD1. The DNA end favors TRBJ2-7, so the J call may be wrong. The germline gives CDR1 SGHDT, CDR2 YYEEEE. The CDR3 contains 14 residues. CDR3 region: CASTPGRGHYEQYF. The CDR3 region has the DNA TGTGCCAGCACCCCCGGCAGGGGGCACTACGAGCAGTACTTC.

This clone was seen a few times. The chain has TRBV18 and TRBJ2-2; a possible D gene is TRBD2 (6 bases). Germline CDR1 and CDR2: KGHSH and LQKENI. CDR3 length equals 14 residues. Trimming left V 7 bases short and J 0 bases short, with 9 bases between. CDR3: CASYPGANTGELFF. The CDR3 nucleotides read TGTGCCAGCTACCCGGGAGCGAACACCGGGGAGCTGTTTTTT.

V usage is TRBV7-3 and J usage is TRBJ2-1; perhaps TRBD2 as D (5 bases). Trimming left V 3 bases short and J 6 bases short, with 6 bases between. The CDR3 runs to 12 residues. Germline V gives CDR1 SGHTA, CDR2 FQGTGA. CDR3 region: CASSLDSNEQFF. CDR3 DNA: TGTGCCAGCAGCTTGGACTCCAATGAGCAGTTCTTC.

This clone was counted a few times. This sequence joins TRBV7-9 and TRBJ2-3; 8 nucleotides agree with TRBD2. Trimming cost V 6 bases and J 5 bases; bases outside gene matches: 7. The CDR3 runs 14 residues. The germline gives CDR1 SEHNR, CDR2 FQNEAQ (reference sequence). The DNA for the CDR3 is TGTGCCAGCAGTCCAGCGGGGGCGGTAGATACGCAGTATTTT. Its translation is CASSPAGAVDTQYF.

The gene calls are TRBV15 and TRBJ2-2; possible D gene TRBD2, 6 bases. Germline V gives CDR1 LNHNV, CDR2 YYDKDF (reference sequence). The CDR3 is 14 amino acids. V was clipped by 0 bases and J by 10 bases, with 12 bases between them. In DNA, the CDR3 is TGTGCCACCAGCAGAGATGTGGAGGGGATGGAGCTGTTTTTT. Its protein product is CATSRDVEGMELFF.

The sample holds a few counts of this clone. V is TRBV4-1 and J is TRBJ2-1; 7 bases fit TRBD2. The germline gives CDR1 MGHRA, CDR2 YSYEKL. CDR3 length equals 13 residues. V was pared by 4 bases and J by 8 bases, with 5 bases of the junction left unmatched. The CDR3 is CASSLGRGDEQFF. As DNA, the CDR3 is TGCGCCAGCAGCCTTGGGAGGGGCGATGAGCAGTTCTTC.

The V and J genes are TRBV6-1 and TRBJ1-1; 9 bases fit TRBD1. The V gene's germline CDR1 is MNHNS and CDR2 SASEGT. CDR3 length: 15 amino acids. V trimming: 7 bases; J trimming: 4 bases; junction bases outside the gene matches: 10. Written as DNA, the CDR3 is TGTGCCAGCACTATACAGGGGGCGCAGGGCACTGAAGCTTTCTTT. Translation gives CASTIQGAQGTEAFF.

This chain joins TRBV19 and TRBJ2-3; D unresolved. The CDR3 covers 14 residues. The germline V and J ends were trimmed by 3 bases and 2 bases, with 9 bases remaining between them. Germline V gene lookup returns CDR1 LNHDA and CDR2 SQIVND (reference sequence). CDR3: CASSMTTHTDTQYF. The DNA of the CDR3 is TGTGCCAGTAGTATGACGACTCACACAGATACGCAGTATTTT.